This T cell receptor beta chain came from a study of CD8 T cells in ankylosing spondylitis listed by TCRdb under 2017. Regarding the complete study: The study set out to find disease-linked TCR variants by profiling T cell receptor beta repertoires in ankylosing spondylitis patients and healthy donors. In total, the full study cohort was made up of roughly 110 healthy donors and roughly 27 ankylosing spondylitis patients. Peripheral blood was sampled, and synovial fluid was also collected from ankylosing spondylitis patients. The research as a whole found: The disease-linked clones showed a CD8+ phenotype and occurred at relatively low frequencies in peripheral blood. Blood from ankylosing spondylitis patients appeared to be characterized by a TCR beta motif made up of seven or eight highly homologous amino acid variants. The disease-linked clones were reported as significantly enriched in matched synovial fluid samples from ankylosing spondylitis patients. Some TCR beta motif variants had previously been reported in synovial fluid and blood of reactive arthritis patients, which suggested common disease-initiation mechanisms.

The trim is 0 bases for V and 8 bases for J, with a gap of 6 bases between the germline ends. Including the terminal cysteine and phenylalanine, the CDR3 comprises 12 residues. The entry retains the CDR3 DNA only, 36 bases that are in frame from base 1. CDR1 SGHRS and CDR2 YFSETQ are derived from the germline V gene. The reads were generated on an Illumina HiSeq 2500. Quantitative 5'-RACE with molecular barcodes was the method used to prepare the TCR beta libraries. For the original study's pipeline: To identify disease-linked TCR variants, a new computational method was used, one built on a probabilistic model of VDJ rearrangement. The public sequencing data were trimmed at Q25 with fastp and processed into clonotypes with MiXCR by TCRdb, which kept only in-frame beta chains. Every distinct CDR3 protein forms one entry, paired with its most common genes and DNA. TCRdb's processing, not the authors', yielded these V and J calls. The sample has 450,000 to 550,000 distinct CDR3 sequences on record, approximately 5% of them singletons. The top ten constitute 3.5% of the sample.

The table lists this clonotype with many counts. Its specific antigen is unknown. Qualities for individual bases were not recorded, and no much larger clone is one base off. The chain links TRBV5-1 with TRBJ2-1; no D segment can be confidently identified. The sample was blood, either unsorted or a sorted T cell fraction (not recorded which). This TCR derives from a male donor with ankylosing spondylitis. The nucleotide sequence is TGCGCCAGCAGCTTGGCCGATGATGAGCAGTTCTTC. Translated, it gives CASSLADDEQFF.